These 32 T cell receptor beta chains came from one sample sequenced in a study of cytomegalovirus exposure and HLA in healthy donors. Clones were sequenced by immunoSEQ multiplex PCR, and TCRdb holds only the in-frame ones, with some missing. Among 150,000 or so clones listed, approximately 90% were seen once. The sample was PBMCs. These receptors were obtained from a woman aged 25 to 39 in good health and CMV-seronegative.

A single count supports this clone. The chain combines TRBV27 with TRBJ1-6; 7 nucleotides match TRBD1. CDR1 MNHEY and CDR2 SMNVEV come from the germline V gene (reference sequence). CDR3 size: 11 residues. V lost 6 bases and J lost 14; bases outside the gene matches: 4. Here the CDR3 reads CASRKQGSLHF. The CDR3 DNA sequence: TGTGCCAGCAGAAAACAGGGGTCCCTCCACTTT.

The chain employs TRBV14 and TRBJ2-1; tentative D call: TRBD2 (6 bases). Trimming shortened V by 4 bases and J by 6 bases, and 19 bases separated the two germline ends. The V gene's germline CDR1 is SGHDN and CDR2 FVKESK. There are 16 residues in the CDR3. The CDR3 DNA sequence: TGTGCCAGCAGCCCCAAACATTTGGAGGGGTGCAATGAGCAGTTCTTC. Encoded protein: CASSPKHLEGCNEQFF.

J is TRBJ1-1 and V is TRBV5-8; the D is unclear. The CDR3 runs 12 residues. CDR1 and CDR2 (germline): SGHTS, YDEGEE. The V end was cut by 5 bases, the J end by 1 base, with 6 bases between. CDR3: CASRPGNTEAFF. The CDR3 DNA reads TGTGCCAGCAGGCCAGGGAACACTGAAGCTTTCTTT.

This clone appeared a single time. As DNA, the CDR3 is TGTGCCATCAGTGCCGGAGACTCTTCTGAAAAACTGTTTTTT. Translated: CAISAGDSSEKLFF. This sequence joins TRBV10-3 and TRBJ1-4; D is unclear. Germline loops: CDR1 ENHRY, CDR2 SYGVKD. Between the trimmed V and J ends, which lost 4 bases and 7 bases, there was a span of 13 bases. There are 14 residues in the CDR3.

The V gene is TRBV6-5, the J gene TRBJ1-1; D possibly corresponds to TRBD1 (5 bases). There are 15 residues in the CDR3. Looked up from germline, CDR1 is MNHEY and CDR2 is SVGAGI. V was cut by 6 bases and J by 0 bases, with 14 bases left in between. The CDR3 sequence: CASRLYRTMNTEAFF. In nucleotides, the CDR3 is TGTGCCAGCAGGCTCTACAGGACGATGAACACTGAAGCTTTCTTT.

The chain couples TRBV7-9 to TRBJ1-1; D perhaps matches TRBD1 (5 bases). The CDR3 sequence is 14 residues long. Trimming left V 5 bases short and J 4 bases short, with 14 bases between. Germline V CDR1 and CDR2: SEHNR, FQNEAQ (reference sequence). The DNA of the CDR3 is TGTGCCAGCAGCAGGACGGGGGGTTCCACTGAAGCTTTCTTT. Translated: CASSRTGGSTEAFF.

The gene calls are TRBV7-9 and TRBJ1-2; TRBD1 agrees at 7 bases. The CDR3 has 14 amino acids. The V segment lost 0 bases and the J segment 3 bases; nucleotides outside the gene matches: 1. Germline loops: CDR1 SEHNR, CDR2 FQNEAQ (reference sequence). CDR3 bases: TGTGCCAGCAGCTTAGCCGGGACAGACTATGGCTACACCTTC. Its protein is CASSLAGTDYGYTF.

The chain recombines TRBV2 with TRBJ2-7, with D perhaps matching TRBD1 (6 bases). Germline CDR1 SNHLY, CDR2 FYNNEI. Trimming stripped 0 bases from V and 4 bases from J, with 10 bases between. The CDR3 runs 14 residues. CDR3 sequence: CASSEAVRGYEQYF. The CDR3 nucleotides are TGTGCCAGCAGTGAAGCGGTCAGGGGTTACGAGCAGTACTTC.

This sequence joins TRBV7-8 and TRBJ2-2, with 11 bases matching TRBD1. CDR3 length: 18 amino acids. Germline V gives CDR1 SGHVS, CDR2 FQNEAQ. The trim removed 7 bases at V and 6 bases at J, leaving 16 bases unmatched. The CDR3 DNA is TGTGCCAGCACCATACGGACAGGGGGCGCTTCGGACGCCGGGGAGCTGTTTTTT. The encoded protein is CASTIRTGGASDAGELFF. Supplemented by reference TRBV7-8 and TRBJ2-2, the full variable domain reads GAGVSQSPRYKVAKRGQDVALRCDPISGHVSLFWYQQALGQGPEFLTYFQNEAQLDKSGLPSDRFFAERPEGSVSTLKIQRTQQEDSAVYLCASTIRTGGASDAGELFFGEGSRLTVL.

The rearrangement uses TRBV9 and TRBJ1-1; TRBD1 might be the D (5 bases). The CDR3 is made up of 14 amino acids. Trimming stripped 1 base from V and 1 base from J, with 8 bases between. Per the germline V gene, CDR1 is SGDLS and CDR2 is YYNGEE. The CDR3 DNA follows: TGTGCCAGCAGCGTATCAGGACAGAACACTGAAGCTTTCTTT. Protein: CASSVSGQNTEAFF.

The chain employs TRBV6-6 and TRBJ2-1, with 9 bases lining up with TRBD2. With 4 bases clipped from V and 7 bases from J, the junction kept 8 bases outside the gene matches. Looked up from germline, CDR1 is MNHNY and CDR2 is SVGAGI (reference sequence). This CDR3 region has 15 residues. CDR3 amino acids: CASSSGAGGKNEQFF. For the CDR3, the DNA is TGTGCCAGCAGTTCAGGGGCGGGGGGGAAGAATGAGCAGTTCTTC.

This clone appeared once. This chain connects TRBV5-1 to TRBJ1-1; 7 nucleotides line up with TRBD1. This CDR3 comprises 14 residues. The V and J ends lost 4 bases and 5 bases, in that order; junction bases with no gene match: 8. Germline CDR1 reads SGHRS; CDR2 reads YFSETQ. The CDR3: CASSVDRERTEAFF. DNA of the CDR3: TGCGCCAGCAGCGTAGACAGGGAGAGGACTGAAGCTTTCTTT.

This clone came up once. The chain uses TRBV19 and TRBJ2-3; D is possibly TRBD2 (6 bases). The CDR3 runs to 14 residues. The V and J ends lost 7 bases and 5 bases respectively, with 16 bases between them. Germline values: CDR1 LNHDA, CDR2 SQIVND (reference sequence). The CDR3 here is CASTGGLLQDTQYF. The CDR3 DNA follows: TGTGCCAGTACCGGAGGACTATTACAAGATACGCAGTATTTT.

The chain uses TRBV11-2 and TRBJ2-5; 7 bases are a match to TRBD2. CDR1 and CDR2 (germline): SGHAT, FQNNGV. This CDR3 region has 12 residues. J gave up 7 bases and V 3 bases, and 2 bases lay outside the gene matches. CDR3 coding DNA: TGTGCCAGCAGCTTGGGCGGGGGGACCCAGTACTTC. The encoded protein is CASSLGGGTQYF.

This clone was counted only a few times. This chain links TRBV6-5 with TRBJ1-1, with 12 bases that match TRBD1. The CDR3 length is 14 residues. Trimming at V came to 6 bases and at J to 11 bases, leaving 10 bases not matched to a gene. Germline CDR1 reads MNHEY; CDR2 reads SVGAGI. DNA for the CDR3: TGTGCCAGCAGCCAGGGACAGGGGGCCCGGGGGGCTTTCTTT. As protein: CASSQGQGARGAFF.

In this sample, this clone turned up once. The chain is built from TRBV6-6 and TRBJ2-2; D may be TRBD2 (6 bases). Germline V gene data show CDR1 as MNHNY and CDR2 as SVGAGI (reference sequence). The V end was cut by 7 bases, the J end by 8 bases, with 17 bases between. The CDR3 runs to 14 residues. The CDR3 is CASTMLGSMGELFF. Here the CDR3 DNA reads TGTGCCAGCACTATGCTCGGGAGTATGGGGGAGCTGTTTTTT.

The chain links TRBV27 to TRBJ1-2, with D perhaps matching TRBD1 (6 bases). CDR1 and CDR2 (germline): MNHEY, SMNVEV (reference sequence). CDR3 size: 13 residues. V lost 5 bases and J 6 bases, leaving 13 bases between the germline ends. The CDR3: CASSGGQFDGYTF. DNA of the CDR3: TGTGCCAGCAGTGGGGGCCAATTTGATGGCTACACCTTC.

This chain connects TRBV20-1 to TRBJ2-1; D is uncertain. V lost 3 bases and J lost 16, with 13 bases in between. From germline, CDR1 is DFQATT and CDR2 SNEGSKA (reference sequence). There are 10 residues in the CDR3. This CDR3 is CSASLLPSFF. The CDR3, as DNA: TGCAGTGCTAGTCTCCTTCCGAGCTTCTTC.

CDR3 DNA sequence: TGCAGTGCTAAAAGGGAGCCTGAAGCTTTCTTT. The encoded protein is CSAKREPEAFF. The chain joins TRBV20-1 to TRBJ1-1; D gene unclear. CDR3 size: 11 residues. Germline V gene lookup returns CDR1 DFQATT and CDR2 SNEGSKA (reference sequence). V lost 4 bases and J 6 bases, leaving 9 bases between the germline ends.

The chain is built from TRBV23-1 and TRBJ1-2; TRBD1 might be the D (6 bases). Being an ORF, TRBV23-1 has a function that is uncertain. The length of the CDR3 is 14 residues. V lost 3 bases and J lost 2, with 10 bases in between. The CDR3 sequence: CASSHIGQNYGYTF. DNA of the CDR3: TGCGCCAGCAGTCACATTGGACAGAACTATGGCTACACCTTC.

The chain joins TRBV7-2 to TRBJ2-5; D not certain. CDR3 length equals 13 residues. The germline V and J ends were trimmed by 2 bases and 4 bases, with 8 bases remaining between them. The V gene's germline CDR1 is SGHTA and CDR2 FQGNSA. CDR3 in DNA: TGTGCCAGCAGCTTATACTCAGGAGAGACCCAGTACTTC. Protein: CASSLYSGETQYF.

Note on this clone: One junction end disagrees with the germline gene, perhaps due to a read error. The rearrangement joins TRBV5-1 to TRBJ2-7, with 8 bases that match TRBD2. Germline CDR1 SGHRS, CDR2 YFSETQ. The CDR3 consists of 13 residues. The CDR3 nucleotides read TGCGCCAGCAGCTTGGTCTCCGGGGGGGGATTTTTCTTC. Amino acid sequence: CASSLVSGGGFFF.

This clone was counted at least ten times. The chain links TRBV15 to TRBJ1-6, with TRBD1 matching over 7 bases. The V segment lost 0 bases and the J segment 9 bases; nucleotides outside the gene matches: 8. Germline CDR1 reads LNHNV; CDR2 reads YYDKDF (reference sequence). The CDR3 runs 16 residues. The CDR3 bases are TGTGCCACCAGCAGAGAAGAAACAGGGGCTGCTTCACCCCTCCACTTT. This encodes CATSREETGAASPLHF.

V gene TRBV4-3 combines with J gene TRBJ1-5, with no clear D. The V and J ends lost 0 bases and 0 bases respectively, with 6 bases between them. The CDR3 is 15 amino acids. Germline V CDR1 and CDR2: LGHNA, YSLEER. Here the CDR3 reads CASSQDIYSNQPQHF. The CDR3 DNA reads as TGCGCCAGCAGCCAAGATATATATAGCAATCAGCCCCAGCATTTT.

As regards this clone: One end of the junction fails to match germline, which may point to a read error. The rearrangement uses TRBV13 and TRBJ1-1; perhaps TRBD1 as D (6 bases). Germline lookup yields CDR1 PRHDT and CDR2 FYEKMQ (reference sequence). The CDR3 extends over 14 amino acids. The CDR3 DNA sequence: TGTGCCAGCAGCCTAGGACAGACGAACACTGAAGCTTTCTTT. It codes for CASSLGQTNTEAFF.

The rearrangement links TRBV27 to TRBJ2-5, with D tentatively TRBD2 (5 bases). Between the trimmed V and J ends, which lost 6 bases and 5 bases, there was a span of 10 bases. The germline V gene has CDR1 MNHEY and CDR2 SMNVEV (reference sequence). The CDR3 runs 12 residues. The CDR3 loop reads CASRGLGETQYF. CDR3 coding DNA: TGTGCCAGCAGAGGACTGGGGGAGACCCAGTACTTC.

The chain links TRBV7-9 to TRBJ1-2, with D uncertain. The germline V gene encodes CDR1 SEHNR and CDR2 FQNEAQ (reference sequence). This CDR3 is 13 amino acids long. V was pared by 10 bases and J by 3 bases, with 15 bases between. Here the CDR3 DNA reads TGTGCCACCATAGGAACGGAGGACTATGGCTACACCTTC. Encoded protein: CATIGTEDYGYTF.

The chain has TRBV7-6 and TRBJ2-5; TRBD1 aligns across 7 bases. Germline lookup yields CDR1 SGHVS and CDR2 FNYEAQ. The CDR3 is 14 amino acids. V was pared by 4 bases and J by 4 bases, with 6 bases of the junction left unmatched. The CDR3 spells CASSSGTEVETQYF. The CDR3 nucleotides read TGTGCCAGCAGCTCCGGGACAGAGGTAGAGACCCAGTACTTC.

This chain links TRBV6-6 with TRBJ2-7; 10 bases line up with TRBD1. The CDR3 spans 16 residues. Germline assignment: CDR1 MNHNY and CDR2 SVGAGI (reference sequence). With 6 bases clipped from V and 5 bases from J, the junction kept 13 bases outside the gene matches. CDR3 DNA: TGTGCCAGCAGGACCCCGGGACAGGGGAACGAGGACGAGCAGTACTTC. Amino acids: CASRTPGQGNEDEQYF.

The CDR3 coding sequence is TGTGCCATCAGTGCGAGACAGCAAGACTATGGCTACACCTTC. This translates into CAISARQQDYGYTF. The gene calls are TRBV10-3 and TRBJ1-2; D may be TRBD1 (5 bases). Deletions cut 4 bases from V and 3 bases from J, with 12 bases between. The CDR3 length is 14 residues. The germline V gene encodes CDR1 ENHRY and CDR2 SYGVKD.

The table lists this clone with a few counts. The chain links TRBV5-4 to TRBJ1-2; perhaps TRBD1 as D (6 bases). V lost 0 bases to trimming and J lost 4 bases, with 13 bases between them. CDR3 length: 15 residues. Germline CDR1 SGHNT, CDR2 YYREEE (reference sequence). Here the CDR3 DNA reads TGTGCCAGCAGCTTGGCCAGGGGAGAGGGCTATGGCTACACCTTC. Its translation: CASSLARGEGYGYTF.

The rearrangement uses TRBV27 and TRBJ2-5; 9 positions match TRBD2. The junction had 5 bases not matched to a gene; V was cut back by 6 bases and J by 3 bases. This CDR3 has 14 amino acids. The germline gives CDR1 MNHEY, CDR2 SMNVEV (reference sequence). The DNA of the CDR3 is TGTGCCAGCAGCACGATAGCGGGGGAAGAGACCCAGTACTTC. Amino acid sequence: CASSTIAGEETQYF.